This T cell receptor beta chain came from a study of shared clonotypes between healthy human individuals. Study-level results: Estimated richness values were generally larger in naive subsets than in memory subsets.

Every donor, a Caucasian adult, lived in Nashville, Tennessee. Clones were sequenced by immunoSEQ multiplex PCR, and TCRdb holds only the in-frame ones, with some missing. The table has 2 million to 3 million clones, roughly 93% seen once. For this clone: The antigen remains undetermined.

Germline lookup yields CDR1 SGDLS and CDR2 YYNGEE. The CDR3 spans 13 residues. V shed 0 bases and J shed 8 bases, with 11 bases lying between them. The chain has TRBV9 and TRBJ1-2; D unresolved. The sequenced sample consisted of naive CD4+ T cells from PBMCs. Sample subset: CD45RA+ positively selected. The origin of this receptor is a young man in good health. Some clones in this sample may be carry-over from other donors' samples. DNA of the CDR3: TGTGCCAGCAGCGTAGTGGAAGGGCGAGGCTACACCTTC. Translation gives CASSVVEGRGYTF.